This TCR beta chain emerged from a study of graft-versus-host responses after intestinal transplantation. For the study at large: Multivisceral, liver-intestinal, or isolated intestinal transplants were given to recipients. Induction with anti-thymocyte globulin, then tacrolimus and steroids for roughly 3 years, was given to all recipients. The study, taken as a whole, reports: Ileal or blood samples showed some GvH clones first, and such clones were also found in recipient marrow. GvH clone levels peaked in circulation, and this peak was associated with early post-transplant HvG declines.

Points on this clone: Its antigen is as yet unknown.

The CDR3 has 16 residues. The V and J ends lost 2 bases and 0 bases, in that order; junction bases with no gene match: 6. The germline V gene encodes CDR1 WNHNN and CDR2 SYGVQD (reference sequence). Produced via immunoSEQ multiplex PCR; TCRdb's table is partial and in-frame only. In the table there are 95,000 to 110,000 clones, about 90% of which are singletons. The receptor comes from a human donor who received an intestinal transplant. The genes are TRBV10-1 and TRBJ2-7; 8 nucleotides line up with TRBD1. The starting material was unstimulated CD4+ T cells sorted from spleen or lymph node cells, obtained before intestinal transplant. CDR3 DNA: TGCGCCAGCAGTGAGCTACAGGGGGTAACCTCCTACGAGCAGTACTTC. This gives the protein CASSELQGVTSYEQYF.